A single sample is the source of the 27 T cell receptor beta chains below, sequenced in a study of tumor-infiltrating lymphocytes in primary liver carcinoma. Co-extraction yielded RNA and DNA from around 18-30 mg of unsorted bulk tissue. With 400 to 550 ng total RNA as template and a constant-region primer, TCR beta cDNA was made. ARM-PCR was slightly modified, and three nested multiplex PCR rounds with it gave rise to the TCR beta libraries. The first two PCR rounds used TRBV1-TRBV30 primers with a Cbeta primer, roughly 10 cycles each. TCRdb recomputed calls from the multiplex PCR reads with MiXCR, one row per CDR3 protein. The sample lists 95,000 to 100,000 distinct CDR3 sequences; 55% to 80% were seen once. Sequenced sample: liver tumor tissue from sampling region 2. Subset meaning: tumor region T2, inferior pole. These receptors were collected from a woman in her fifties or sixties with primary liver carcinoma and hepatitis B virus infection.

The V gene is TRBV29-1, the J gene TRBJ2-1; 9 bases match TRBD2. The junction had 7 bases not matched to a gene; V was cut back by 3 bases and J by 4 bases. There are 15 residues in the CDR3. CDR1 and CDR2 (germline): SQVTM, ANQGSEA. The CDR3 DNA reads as TGCAGCGTTGACAGACTAGCGGAAGTATACAATGAGCAGTTCTTC. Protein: CSVDRLAEVYNEQFF.

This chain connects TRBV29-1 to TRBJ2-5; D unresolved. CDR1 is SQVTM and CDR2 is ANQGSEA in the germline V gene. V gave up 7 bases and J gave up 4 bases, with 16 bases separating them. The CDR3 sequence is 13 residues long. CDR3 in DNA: TGCAGCGCGTATTCTGGATTTCGAGAGACCCAGTACTTC. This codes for CSAYSGFRETQYF.

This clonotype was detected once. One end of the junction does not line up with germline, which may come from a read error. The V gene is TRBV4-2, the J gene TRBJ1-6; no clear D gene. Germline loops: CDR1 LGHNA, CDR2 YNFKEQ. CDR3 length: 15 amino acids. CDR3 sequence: CPSSQVGFYNSPLHF. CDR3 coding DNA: TGTCCCAGCAGCCAAGTAGGGTTTTATAATTCACCCCTCCACTTC.

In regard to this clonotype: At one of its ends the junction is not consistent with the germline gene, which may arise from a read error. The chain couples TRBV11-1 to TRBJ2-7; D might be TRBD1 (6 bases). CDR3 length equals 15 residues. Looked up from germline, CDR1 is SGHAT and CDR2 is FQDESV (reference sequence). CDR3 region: CASSFQQGPSYEQCF. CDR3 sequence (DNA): TGTGCCAGCAGTTTCCAACAGGGACCCTCCTACGAGCAGTGCTTC.

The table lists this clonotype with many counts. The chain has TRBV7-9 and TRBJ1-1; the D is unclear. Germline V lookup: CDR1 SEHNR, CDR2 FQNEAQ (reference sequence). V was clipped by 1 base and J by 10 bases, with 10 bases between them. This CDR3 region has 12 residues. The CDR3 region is CASSLEESGAFF. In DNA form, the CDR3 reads TGTGCCAGCAGCTTAGAGGAGAGTGGAGCTTTCTTT.

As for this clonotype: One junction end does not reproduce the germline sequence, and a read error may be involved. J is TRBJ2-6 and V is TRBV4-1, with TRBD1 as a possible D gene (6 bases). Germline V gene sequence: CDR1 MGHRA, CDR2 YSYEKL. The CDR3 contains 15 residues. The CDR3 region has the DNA TGCGCTAGCAGCCAAGGGGGTACCCCGACCAACGTCCTGACTTTC. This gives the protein CASSQGGTPTNVLTF.

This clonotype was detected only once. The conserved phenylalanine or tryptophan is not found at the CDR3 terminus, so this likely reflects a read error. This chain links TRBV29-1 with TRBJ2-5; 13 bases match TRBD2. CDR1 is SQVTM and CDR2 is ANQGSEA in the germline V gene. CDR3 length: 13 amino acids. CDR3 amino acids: CSLLAGGGESQYS. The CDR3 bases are TGCAGCCTACTAGCGGGAGGGGGAGAGAGCCAGTACTCC.

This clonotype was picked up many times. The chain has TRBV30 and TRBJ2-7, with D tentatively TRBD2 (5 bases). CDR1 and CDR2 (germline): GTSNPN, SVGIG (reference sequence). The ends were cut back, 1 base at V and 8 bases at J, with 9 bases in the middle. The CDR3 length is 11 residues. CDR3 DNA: TGTGCCTGGAGTGCACCGGGAAAGCAGTACTTC. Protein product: CAWSAPGKQYF.

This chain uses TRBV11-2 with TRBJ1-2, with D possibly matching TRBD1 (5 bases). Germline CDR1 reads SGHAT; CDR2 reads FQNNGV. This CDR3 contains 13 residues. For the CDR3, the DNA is TGTACCAACAGCTTAGGGGCCAGTTTTGGCTACACCTTC. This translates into CTNSLGASFGYTF.

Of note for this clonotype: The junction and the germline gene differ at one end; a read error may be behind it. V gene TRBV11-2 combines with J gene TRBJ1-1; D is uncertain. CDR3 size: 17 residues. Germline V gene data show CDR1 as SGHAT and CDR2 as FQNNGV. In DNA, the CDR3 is TGTGCCAGCAGCTTAGATAAAATTCGGGTAGCATTGGGTGAAGATTTCTTT. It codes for CASSLDKIRVALGEDFF.

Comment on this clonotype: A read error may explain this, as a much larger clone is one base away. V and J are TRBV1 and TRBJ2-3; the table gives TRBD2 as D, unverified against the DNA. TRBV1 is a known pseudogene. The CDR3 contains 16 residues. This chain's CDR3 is CTSSIRLASFTDTQYF. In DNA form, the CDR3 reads TGCACCAGCAGCATAAGACTAGCGAGTTTCACAGATACGCAGTATTTT.

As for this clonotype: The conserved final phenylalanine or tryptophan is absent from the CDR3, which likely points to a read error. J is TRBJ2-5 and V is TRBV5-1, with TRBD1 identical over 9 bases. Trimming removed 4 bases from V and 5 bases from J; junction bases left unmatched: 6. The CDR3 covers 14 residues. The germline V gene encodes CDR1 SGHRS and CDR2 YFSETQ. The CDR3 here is CASSPGTGTETQYS. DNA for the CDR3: TGCGCCAGCAGCCCCGGGACAGGGACTGAGACCCAGTACTCC.

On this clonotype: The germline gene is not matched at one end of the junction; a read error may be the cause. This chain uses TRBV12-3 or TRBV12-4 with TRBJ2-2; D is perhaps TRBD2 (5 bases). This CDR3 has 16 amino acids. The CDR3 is CTSSPASPRYTGELSF. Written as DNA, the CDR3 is TGTACCAGCAGTCCTGCTAGCCCTCGTTACACCGGGGAGCTGTCTTTT.

The CDR3 DNA reads TGTGCCAGCAGTTGGACGGCAGCTAATGAAAAACTGTTTTTT. Amino acid sequence: CASSWTAANEKLFF. The chain carries TRBV6-5 and TRBJ1-4; D remains unclear. Germline assignment: CDR1 MNHEY and CDR2 SVGAGI. Trimming shortened V by 4 bases and J by 3 bases, and 9 bases separated the two germline ends. The CDR3 contains 14 residues.

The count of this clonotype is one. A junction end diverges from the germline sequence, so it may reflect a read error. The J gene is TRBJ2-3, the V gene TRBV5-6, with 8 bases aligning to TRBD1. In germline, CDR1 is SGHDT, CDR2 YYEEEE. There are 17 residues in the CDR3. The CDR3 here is CASGLRGTGPRTDTQYF. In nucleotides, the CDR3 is TGTGCCAGCGGCTTGCGAGGGACAGGCCCCCGCACAGATACGCAGTATTTT. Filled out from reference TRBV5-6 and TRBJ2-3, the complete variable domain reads DAGVTQSPTHLIKTRGQQVTLRCSPKSGHDTVSWYQQALGQGPQFIFQYYEEEERQRGNFPDRFSGHQFPNYSSELNVNALLLGDSALYLCASGLRGTGPRTDTQYFGPGTRLTVL.

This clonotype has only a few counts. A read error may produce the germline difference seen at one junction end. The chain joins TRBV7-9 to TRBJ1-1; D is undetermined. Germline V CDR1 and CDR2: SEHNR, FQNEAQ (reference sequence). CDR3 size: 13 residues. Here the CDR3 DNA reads TGTACCAGCAGCTTAGTGGGGAACACTGAAGCTTTCTTT. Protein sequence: CTSSLVGNTEAFF. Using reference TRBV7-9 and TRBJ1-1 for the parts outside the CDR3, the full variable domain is DTGVSQNPRHKITKRGQNVTFRCDPISEHNRLYWYRQTLGQGPEFLTYFQNEAQLEKSRLLSDRFSAERPKGSFSTLEIQRTEQGDSAMYLCTSSLVGNTEAFFGQGTRLTVV.

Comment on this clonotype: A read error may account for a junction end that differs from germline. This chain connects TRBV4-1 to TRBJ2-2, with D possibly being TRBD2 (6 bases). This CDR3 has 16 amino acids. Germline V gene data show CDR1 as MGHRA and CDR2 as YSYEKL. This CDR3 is CGSSQAGTGIGGELFF. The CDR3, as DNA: TGCGGCAGCAGCCAAGCCGGGACTGGAATTGGCGGGGAGCTGTTTTTT.

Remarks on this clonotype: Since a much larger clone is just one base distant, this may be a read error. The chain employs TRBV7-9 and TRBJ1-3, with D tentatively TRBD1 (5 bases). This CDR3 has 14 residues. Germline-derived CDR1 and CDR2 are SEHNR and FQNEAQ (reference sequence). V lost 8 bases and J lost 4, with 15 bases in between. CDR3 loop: CASLSPQGGNTIYF. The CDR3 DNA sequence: TGTGCCAGCCTCAGTCCGCAGGGAGGAAACACCATATATTTT.

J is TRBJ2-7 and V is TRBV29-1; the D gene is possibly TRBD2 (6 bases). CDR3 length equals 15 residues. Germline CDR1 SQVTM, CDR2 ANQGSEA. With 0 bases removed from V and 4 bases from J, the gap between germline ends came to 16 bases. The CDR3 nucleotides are TGCAGCGTTGAAGAGTCCGGGACTCCCCCATACGAGCAGTACTTC. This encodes CSVEESGTPPYEQYF.

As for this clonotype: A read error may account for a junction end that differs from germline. This CDR3 is CASGYSSTADTSTDTQYF. The DNA of the CDR3 is TGTGCCAGCGGTTATTCGAGTACGGCAGACACTAGCACAGATACGCAGTATTTT. This chain links TRBV6-2 or TRBV6-3 with TRBJ2-3; no clear D gene. The CDR3 spans 18 residues. Germline lookup yields CDR1 MNHEY and CDR2 SVGEGT.

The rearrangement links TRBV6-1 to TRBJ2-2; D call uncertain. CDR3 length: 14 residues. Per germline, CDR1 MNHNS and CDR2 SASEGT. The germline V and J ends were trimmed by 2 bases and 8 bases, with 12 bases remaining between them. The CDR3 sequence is CASSELYLRGELFF. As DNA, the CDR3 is TGTGCCAGCAGTGAATTGTACTTGAGGGGGGAGCTGTTTTTT.

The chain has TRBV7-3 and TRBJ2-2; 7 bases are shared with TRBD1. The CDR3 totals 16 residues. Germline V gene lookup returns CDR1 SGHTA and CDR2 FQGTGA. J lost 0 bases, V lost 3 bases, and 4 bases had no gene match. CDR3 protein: CASSFPGGTNTGELFF. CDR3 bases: TGTGCCAGCAGCTTTCCAGGGGGAACGAACACCGGGGAGCTGTTTTTT.

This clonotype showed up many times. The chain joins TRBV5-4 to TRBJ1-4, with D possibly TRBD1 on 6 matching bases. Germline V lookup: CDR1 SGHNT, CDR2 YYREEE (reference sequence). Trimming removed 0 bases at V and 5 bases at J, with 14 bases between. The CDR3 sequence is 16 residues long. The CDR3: CASSLGGQGSNEKLFF. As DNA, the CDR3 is TGTGCCAGCAGCTTGGGGGGGCAGGGCTCGAATGAAAAACTGTTTTTT.

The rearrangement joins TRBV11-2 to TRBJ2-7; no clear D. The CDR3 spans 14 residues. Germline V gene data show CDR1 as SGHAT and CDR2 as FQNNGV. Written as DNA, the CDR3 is TGTCCGAGCAGCCCCGGTACATACTCCTACGAGCAGTACTTC. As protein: CPSSPGTYSYEQYF.

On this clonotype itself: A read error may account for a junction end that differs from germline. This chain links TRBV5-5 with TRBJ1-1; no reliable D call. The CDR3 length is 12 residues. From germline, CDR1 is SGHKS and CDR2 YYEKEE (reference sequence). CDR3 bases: TGTGCCAGTAGTTTGGGAGGGATTGAATCTTTCTTT. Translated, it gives CASSLGGIESFF.

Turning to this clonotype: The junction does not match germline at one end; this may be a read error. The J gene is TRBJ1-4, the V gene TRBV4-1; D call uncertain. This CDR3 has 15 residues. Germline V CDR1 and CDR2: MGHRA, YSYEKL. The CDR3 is CASSQDLYRSNEKLF. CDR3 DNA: TGCGCCAGTAGCCAAGATCTCTATAGGTCTAATGAAAAACTGTTT.

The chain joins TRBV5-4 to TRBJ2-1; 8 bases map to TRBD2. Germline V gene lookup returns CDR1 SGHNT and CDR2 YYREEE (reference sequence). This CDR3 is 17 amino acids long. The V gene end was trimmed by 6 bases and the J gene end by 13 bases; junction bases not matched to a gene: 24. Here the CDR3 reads CASTHGRGTRVLNYQFF. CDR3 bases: TGTGCCAGCACTCACGGACGGGGGACTAGAGTTCTCAATTATCAGTTCTTC.